This T cell receptor (beta chain) is from a study of CXCR3-negative and CXCR3-positive naive CD8 T cells (dated by TCRdb to the late 2010s). With respect to the entire study: In total, 130 million to 150 million TRB reads were obtained, or roughly 1.5 +/- 0.3 million reads per library. Diversity and physicochemical repertoire analyses were performed on around twelve donors pooled from two independent experiments. Naive subsets from five or six donors and memory cells from 3 donors were included in the TRBV-TRBJ cluster analysis. Beyond this particular receptor, the publication reports: Comparably high repertoire diversity was found in both naive subsets, whereas much lower repertoire diversity was found in memory CD8+ T cells. CXCR3 expression partially decreased after cryopreservation, so most assays used freshly isolated PBMCs. Because surface CD5, which is linked to self-reactivity in mice, was comparable between the naive subsets, TCR interaction strength was also inferred from the physicochemical properties of TRB CDR3s. TRB CDR3s from CXCR3-positive naive cells showed higher hydrophobicity (lower Kidera factor 4), lower energy, and higher strength and volume indices than CXCR3-negative naive cells. Similar TRBV-TRBJ usage was shown by naive CXCR3-negative and CXCR3-positive cells from the same donor, whereas distinct patterns were shown by memory cells.

Concerning this clonotype: The antigen this receptor binds is unknown.

For every CD8+ T cell subset, under 350,000 cells were flow-sorted straight into RLT lysis buffer, and each subset was sorted in triplicate. To exclude memory contaminants, naive CD8+ T cells were stringently defined as CD45RO-CCR7+CD27+CD95-. Using standard density gradient centrifugation, peripheral blood mononuclear cells were isolated from buffy coats. A FACSAria III was used to flow-sort naive CD8+ T cells into CXCR3-negative and CXCR3-positive populations. Total RNA was extracted from sorted cells using an RNeasy Mini Kit. The listed sequencing device is NextSeq 550. The Human TCR Profiling Kit (MiLaboratory) was used to prepare UMI-labeled 5' RACE TRB cDNA libraries. cDNA synthesis used the entire amount of extracted RNA, and PCR amplification then used the entire amount of cDNA produced. Libraries were prepared in parallel with an identical number of PCR cycles. Processing in the source paper ran as follows. MIGEC and MiXCR extracted about 54,000 +/- 9,700 unique UMI-labeled TRB cDNA molecules per library, requiring at least two reads per UMI. An average of roughly 40,000 +/- 10,000 functional in-frame TRB CDR3 nucleotide clonotypes without stop codons was found per library. After downsampling to 5000 UMI-labeled TRB molecules per sample, diversity metrics such as normalized Shannon-Wiener and Chao1 were calculated in VDJtools. For the central five CDR3 residues, VDJtools calculated physicochemical properties weighted by clonotype size, namely interaction energy, strength, volume and Kidera factor 4. With the reads reprocessed by TCRdb, a single entry stands for each CDR3 protein sequence and no DNA is reported. These V and J calls derive from TCRdb rather than the authors' analysis. The sample table includes some 130,000 distinct CDR3 sequences. Clones ranked in the top ten supply 0.29% of the sample.

CDR1 and CDR2, looked up from the germline V gene, are SNHLY and FYNNEI. Including the terminal cysteine and phenylalanine, the CDR3 comprises 16 residues. No DNA has been recorded. Sequencing used naive CXCR3- CD8+ T cells from blood. The cell subset or site label of this sample denotes: CD45RO-CCR7+CD27+CD95- naive CD8+ T cells lacking CXCR3 (TNR3-). This chain joins TRBV2 to TRBJ2-1; TCRdb outputs TRBD1, but without DNA this stays unchecked. This sequence originates from a human donor in good health. Some clones in this sample may be carry-over from other donors' samples. CDR3 sequence: CASSGNPGAVNNEQFF.